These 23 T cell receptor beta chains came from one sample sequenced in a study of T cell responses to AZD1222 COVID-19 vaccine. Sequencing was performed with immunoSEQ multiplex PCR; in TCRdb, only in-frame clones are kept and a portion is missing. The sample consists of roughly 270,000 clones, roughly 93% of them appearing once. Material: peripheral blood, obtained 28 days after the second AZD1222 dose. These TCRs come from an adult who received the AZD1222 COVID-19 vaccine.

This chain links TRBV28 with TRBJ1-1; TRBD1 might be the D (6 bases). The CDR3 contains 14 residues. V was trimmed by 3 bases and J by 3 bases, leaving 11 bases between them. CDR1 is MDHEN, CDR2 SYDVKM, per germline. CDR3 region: CASSFPTGYTEAFF. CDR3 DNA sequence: TGTGCCAGCAGTTTCCCAACAGGGTACACTGAAGCTTTCTTT.

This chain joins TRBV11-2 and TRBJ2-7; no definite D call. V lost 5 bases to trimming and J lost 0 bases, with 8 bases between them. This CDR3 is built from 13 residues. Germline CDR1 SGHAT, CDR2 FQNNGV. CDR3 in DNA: TGTGCCAGCAGCCTTCGACACTCCTACGAGCAGTACTTC. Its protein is CASSLRHSYEQYF.

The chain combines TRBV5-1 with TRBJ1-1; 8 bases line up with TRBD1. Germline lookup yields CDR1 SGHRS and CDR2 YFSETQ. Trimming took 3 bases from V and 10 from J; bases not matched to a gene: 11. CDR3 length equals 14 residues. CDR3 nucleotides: TGCGCCAGCAGCTGGGACAGGTTGACAGGTCCAGCTTTCTTT. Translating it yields CASSWDRLTGPAFF.

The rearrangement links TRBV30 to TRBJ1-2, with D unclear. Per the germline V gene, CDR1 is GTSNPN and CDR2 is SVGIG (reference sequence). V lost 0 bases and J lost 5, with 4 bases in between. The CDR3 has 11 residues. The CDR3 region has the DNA TGTGCCTGGAGTGTTGGGTATGGCTACACCTTC. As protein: CAWSVGYGYTF.

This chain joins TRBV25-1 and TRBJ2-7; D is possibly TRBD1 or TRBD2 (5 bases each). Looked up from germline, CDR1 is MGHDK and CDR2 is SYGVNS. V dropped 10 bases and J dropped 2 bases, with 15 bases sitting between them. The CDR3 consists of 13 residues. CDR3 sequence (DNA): TGTGCCACCTCCGGGACGCCCACCTACGAGCAGTACTTC. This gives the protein CATSGTPTYEQYF.

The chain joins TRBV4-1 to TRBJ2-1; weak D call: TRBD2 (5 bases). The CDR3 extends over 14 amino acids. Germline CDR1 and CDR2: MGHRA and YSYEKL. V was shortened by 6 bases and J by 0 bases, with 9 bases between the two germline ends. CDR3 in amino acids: CASRPAGSYNEQFF. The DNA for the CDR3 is TGCGCCAGCAGACCGGCGGGCTCCTACAATGAGCAGTTCTTC.

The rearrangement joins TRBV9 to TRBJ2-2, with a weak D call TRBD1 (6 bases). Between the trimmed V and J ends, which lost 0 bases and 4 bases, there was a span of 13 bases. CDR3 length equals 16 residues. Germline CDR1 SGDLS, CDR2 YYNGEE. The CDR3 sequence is CASSVVDRSPTGELFF. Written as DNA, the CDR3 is TGTGCCAGCAGCGTAGTGGACAGAAGTCCCACCGGGGAGCTGTTTTTT.

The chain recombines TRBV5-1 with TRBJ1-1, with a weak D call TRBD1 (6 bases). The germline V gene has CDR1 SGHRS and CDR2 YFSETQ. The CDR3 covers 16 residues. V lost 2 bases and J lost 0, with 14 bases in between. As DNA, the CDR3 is TGCGCCAGCAGCTTCCAACAGGGTCCCATGAACACTGAAGCTTTCTTT. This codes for CASSFQQGPMNTEAFF.

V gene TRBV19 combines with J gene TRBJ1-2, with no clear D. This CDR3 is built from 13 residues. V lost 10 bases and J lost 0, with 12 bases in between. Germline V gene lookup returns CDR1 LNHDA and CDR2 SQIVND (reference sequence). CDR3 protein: CATLEPANYGYTF. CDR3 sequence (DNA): TGTGCCACTCTAGAGCCAGCTAACTATGGCTACACCTTC.

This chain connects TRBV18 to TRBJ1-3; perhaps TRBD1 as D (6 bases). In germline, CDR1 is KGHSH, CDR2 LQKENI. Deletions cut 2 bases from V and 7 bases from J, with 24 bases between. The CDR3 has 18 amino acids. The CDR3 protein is CASSPYGGGAGSWNTIYF. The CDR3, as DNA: TGTGCCAGCTCACCATACGGGGGCGGTGCCGGCAGTTGGAACACCATATATTTT.

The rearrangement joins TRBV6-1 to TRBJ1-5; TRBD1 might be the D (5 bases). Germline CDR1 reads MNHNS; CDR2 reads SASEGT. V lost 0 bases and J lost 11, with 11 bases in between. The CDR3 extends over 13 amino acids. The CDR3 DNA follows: TGTGCCAGCAGTGAAGCGAGGGACCAATCCCAGCATTTT. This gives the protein CASSEARDQSQHF.

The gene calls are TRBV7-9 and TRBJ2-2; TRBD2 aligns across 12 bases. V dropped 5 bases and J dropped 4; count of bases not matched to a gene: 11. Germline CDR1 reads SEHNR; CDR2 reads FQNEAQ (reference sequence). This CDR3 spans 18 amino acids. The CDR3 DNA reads TGTGCCAGCAGCCCCCAACCCTCTAGCGGGGGGGCCACCGGGGAGCTGTTTTTT. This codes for CASSPQPSSGGATGELFF. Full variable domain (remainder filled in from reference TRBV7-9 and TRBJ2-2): DTGVSQNPRHKITKRGQNVTFRCDPISEHNRLYWYRQTLGQGPEFLTYFQNEAQLEKSRLLSDRFSAERPKGSFSTLEIQRTEQGDSAMYLCASSPQPSSGGATGELFFGEGSRLTVL.

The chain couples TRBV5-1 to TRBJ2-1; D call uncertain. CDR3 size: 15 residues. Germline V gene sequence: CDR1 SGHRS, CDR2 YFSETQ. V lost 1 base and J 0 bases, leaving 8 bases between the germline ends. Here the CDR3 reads CASSLYTSSYNEQFF. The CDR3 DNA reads TGCGCCAGCAGCTTGTACACCAGCTCCTACAATGAGCAGTTCTTC.

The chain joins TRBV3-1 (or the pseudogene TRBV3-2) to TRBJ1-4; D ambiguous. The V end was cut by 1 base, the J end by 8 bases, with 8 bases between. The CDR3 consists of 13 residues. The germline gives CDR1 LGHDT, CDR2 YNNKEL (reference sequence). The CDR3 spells CASSQGVKEKLFF. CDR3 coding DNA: TGTGCCAGCAGCCAAGGGGTTAAAGAAAAACTGTTTTTT.

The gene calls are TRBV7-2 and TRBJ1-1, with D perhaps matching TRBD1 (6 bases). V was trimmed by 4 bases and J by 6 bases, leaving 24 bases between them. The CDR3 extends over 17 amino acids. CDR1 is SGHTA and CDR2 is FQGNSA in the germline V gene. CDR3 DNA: TGTGCCAGCAGCTGGCCGGCCGGGAGGGGGGCCGAATCTGAAGCTTTCTTT. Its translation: CASSWPAGRGAESEAFF.

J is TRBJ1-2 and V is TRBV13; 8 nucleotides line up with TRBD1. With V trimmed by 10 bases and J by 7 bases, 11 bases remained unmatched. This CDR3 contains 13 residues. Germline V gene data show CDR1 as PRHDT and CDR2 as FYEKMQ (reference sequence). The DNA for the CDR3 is TGTGCCACGCTAAACAGGGGGACATTTGGCTACACCTTC. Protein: CATLNRGTFGYTF.

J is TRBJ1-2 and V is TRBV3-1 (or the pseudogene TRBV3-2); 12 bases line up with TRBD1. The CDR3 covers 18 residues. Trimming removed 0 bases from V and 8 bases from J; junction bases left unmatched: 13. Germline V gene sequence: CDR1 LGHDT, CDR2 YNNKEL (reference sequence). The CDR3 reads CASSQEDLPGQGAKGYTF. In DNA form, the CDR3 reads TGTGCCAGCAGCCAAGAAGATTTACCGGGACAGGGGGCGAAAGGCTACACCTTC.

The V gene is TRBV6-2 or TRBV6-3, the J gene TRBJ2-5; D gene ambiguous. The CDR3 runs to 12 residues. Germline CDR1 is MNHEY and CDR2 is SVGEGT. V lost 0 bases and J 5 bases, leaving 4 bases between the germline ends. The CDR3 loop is CASSYSGETQYF. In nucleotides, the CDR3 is TGTGCCAGCAGTTACTCGGGGGAGACCCAGTACTTC.

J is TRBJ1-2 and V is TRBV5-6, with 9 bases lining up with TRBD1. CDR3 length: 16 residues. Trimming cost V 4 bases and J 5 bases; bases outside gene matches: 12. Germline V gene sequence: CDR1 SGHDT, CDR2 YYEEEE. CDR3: CASSKDRGPFLYGYTF. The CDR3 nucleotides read TGTGCCAGCAGCAAGGACAGGGGACCATTTCTTTATGGCTACACCTTC.

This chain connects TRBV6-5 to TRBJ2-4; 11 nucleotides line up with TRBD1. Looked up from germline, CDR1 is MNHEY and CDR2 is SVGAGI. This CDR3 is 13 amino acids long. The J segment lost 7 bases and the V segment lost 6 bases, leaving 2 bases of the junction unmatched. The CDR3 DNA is TGTGCCAGCAGGGGGACAGGGGGGAACATTCAGTACTTC. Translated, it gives CASRGTGGNIQYF.

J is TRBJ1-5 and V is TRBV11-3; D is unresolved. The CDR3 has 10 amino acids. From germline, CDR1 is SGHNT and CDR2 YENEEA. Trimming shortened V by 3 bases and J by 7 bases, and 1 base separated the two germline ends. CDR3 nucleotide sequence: TGTGCCAGCAGCTTGCAGCCCCAGCATTTT. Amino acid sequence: CASSLQPQHF.

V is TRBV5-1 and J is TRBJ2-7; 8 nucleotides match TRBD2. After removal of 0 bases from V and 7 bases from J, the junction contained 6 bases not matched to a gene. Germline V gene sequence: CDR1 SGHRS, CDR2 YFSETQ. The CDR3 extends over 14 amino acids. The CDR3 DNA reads TGCGCCAGCAGCTTGGAAGCGGGGGTTTATGAGCAGTACTTC. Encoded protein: CASSLEAGVYEQYF. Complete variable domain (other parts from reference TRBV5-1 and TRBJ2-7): KAGVTQTPRYLIKTRGQQVTLSCSPISGHRSVSWYQQTPGQGLQFLFEYFSETQRNKGNFPGRFSGRQFSNSRSEMNVSTLELGDSALYLCASSLEAGVYEQYFGPGTRLTVT.

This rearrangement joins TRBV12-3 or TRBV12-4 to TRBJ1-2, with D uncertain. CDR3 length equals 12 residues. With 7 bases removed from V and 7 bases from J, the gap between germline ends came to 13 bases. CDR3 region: CASMMRLGGYTF. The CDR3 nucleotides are TGTGCCAGCATGATGAGGCTCGGTGGCTACACCTTC.